This passage covers 16 T cell receptor beta chains from one sample sequenced in a study of T cell responses to AZD1222 COVID-19 vaccine. Generated by immunoSEQ multiplex PCR, the TCRdb table keeps only in-frame clones and is missing some. Among 56,000 or so clones listed, around 90% were seen once. Sample: peripheral blood, taken on day 0 of AZD1222 vaccination. The origin of the receptors is an adult in good health.

The V and J genes are TRBV29-1 and TRBJ2-7, with 8 nucleotides matching TRBD1. Germline CDR1 reads SQVTM; CDR2 reads ANQGSEA. V lost 5 bases, J lost 6 bases, and 9 bases stayed unmatched. The CDR3 is 13 amino acids. The CDR3 reads CSVPGQGRAEQYF. The CDR3 coding sequence is TGCAGCGTTCCCGGACAGGGTAGGGCCGAGCAGTACTTC.

The chain employs TRBV30 and TRBJ1-6; maybe TRBD1 (6 bases). CDR3 length: 14 residues. The V end was cut by 3 bases, the J end by 6 bases, with 12 bases between. Germline V lookup: CDR1 GTSNPN, CDR2 SVGIG (reference sequence). DNA for the CDR3: TGTGCCTGGAGATTTCAGGGGATTAATTCACCCCTCCACTTT. Its translation is CAWRFQGINSPLHF.

This clone has just a few counts. The V and J genes are TRBV30 and TRBJ1-5; D remains unclear. Germline V gene sequence: CDR1 GTSNPN, CDR2 SVGIG (reference sequence). The V gene lost 0 bases and the J gene lost 5 bases, with 8 bases spanning the gap. The CDR3 length is 13 residues. The CDR3 loop is CAWSVAVHQPQHF. CDR3 DNA sequence: TGTGCCTGGAGTGTGGCAGTTCATCAGCCCCAGCATTTT.

This chain links TRBV7-3 with TRBJ2-7, with unresolved D. Per germline, CDR1 SGHTA and CDR2 FQGTGA. The V end lost 3 bases, the J end lost 3 bases, and 15 bases lay between the germline ends. The CDR3 is made up of 15 amino acids. DNA for the CDR3: TGTGCCAGCAGCTTGGAGTCGGCATCGGGCTACGAGCAGTACTTC. This encodes CASSLESASGYEQYF.

By its share, this clone is medium-sized. The chain uses TRBV7-9 and TRBJ2-3, with D perhaps TRBD2 (5 bases). The CDR3 is 14 amino acids. The V and J ends lost 4 bases and 3 bases respectively, with 11 bases between them. Germline V gene sequence: CDR1 SEHNR, CDR2 FQNEAQ (reference sequence). For the CDR3, the DNA is TGTGCCAGCAGCTCACGGGAATCTACAGATACGCAGTATTTT. Its protein is CASSSRESTDTQYF.

The V gene is TRBV11-2, the J gene TRBJ2-1; 9 bases fit TRBD2. The CDR3 is 15 amino acids. Trimming cost V 1 base and J 7 bases; bases outside gene matches: 5. The V gene's germline CDR1 is SGHAT and CDR2 FQNNGV. The CDR3: CASSLASGVGNEQFF. The DNA of the CDR3 is TGTGCCAGCAGCTTAGCTAGCGGGGTGGGGAATGAGCAGTTCTTC.

The V and J genes are TRBV4-2 and TRBJ1-2; no clear D gene. V dropped 5 bases and J dropped 3 bases, with 22 bases sitting between them. Germline V gene data show CDR1 as LGHNA and CDR2 as YNFKEQ. This CDR3 is 17 amino acids long. CDR3 bases: TGTGCCAGCAGCTCCCGGTCGGGTGGGCAGATCCACTATGGCTACACCTTC. The encoded protein is CASSSRSGGQIHYGYTF.

V usage is TRBV19 and J usage is TRBJ2-5; TRBD1 agrees at 7 bases. This CDR3 is built from 15 residues. The junction had 10 bases not matched to a gene; V was cut back by 5 bases and J by 4 bases. Germline V gene lookup returns CDR1 LNHDA and CDR2 SQIVND (reference sequence). CDR3 sequence reads: CASSPTGTEGETQYF. The CDR3 DNA reads as TGTGCCAGTAGTCCAACCGGGACAGAAGGAGAGACCCAGTACTTC.

V and J are TRBV11-2 and TRBJ2-5, with D possibly matching TRBD1 (6 bases). From germline, CDR1 is SGHAT and CDR2 FQNNGV. With 0 bases removed from V and 3 bases from J, the gap between germline ends came to 14 bases. The CDR3 covers 16 residues. The CDR3 protein is CASSLDRGEGEETQYF. CDR3 nucleotides: TGTGCCAGCAGCTTAGACAGGGGTGAGGGGGAAGAGACCCAGTACTTC.

The chain joins TRBV6-5 to TRBJ1-4; a possible D gene is TRBD1 (5 bases). CDR1 is MNHEY and CDR2 is SVGAGI in the germline V gene. Trimming shortened V by 6 bases and J by 4 bases, and 15 bases separated the two germline ends. CDR3 length equals 15 residues. CDR3 amino acids: CASRGGTDGNEKLFF. DNA of the CDR3: TGTGCCAGCAGGGGGGGGACGGATGGTAATGAAAAACTGTTTTTT.

V is TRBV18 and J is TRBJ1-1; D is unclear. V lost 5 bases and J 1 base, leaving 8 bases between the germline ends. Germline lookup yields CDR1 KGHSH and CDR2 LQKENI. This CDR3 contains 13 residues. CDR3 in amino acids: CASSTQPNTEAFF. The CDR3, as DNA: TGTGCCAGCTCAACACAACCGAACACTGAAGCTTTCTTT.

This clone was picked up a small number of times. The chain links TRBV7-2 to TRBJ2-1, with D perhaps TRBD1 (6 bases). Deletions cut 3 bases from V and 11 bases from J, with 14 bases between. The CDR3 contains 13 residues. CDR1 is SGHTA and CDR2 is FQGNSA in the germline V gene. CDR3 sequence reads: CASSFSPGQKQFF. The CDR3 DNA follows: TGTGCCAGCAGCTTCTCCCCCGGACAGAAGCAGTTCTTC.

The chain links TRBV7-9 to TRBJ2-3; D call uncertain. CDR3 length: 13 residues. Per germline, CDR1 SEHNR and CDR2 FQNEAQ (reference sequence). The V end was cut by 4 bases, the J end by 1 base, with 6 bases between. The CDR3, as DNA: TGTGCCAGCAGCTCATGGGGCACAGATACGCAGTATTTT. Encoded protein: CASSSWGTDTQYF.

This chain connects TRBV11-2 to TRBJ2-1; possible D gene TRBD1, 5 bases. This CDR3 is 17 amino acids long. With 5 bases removed from V and 0 bases from J, the gap between germline ends came to 17 bases. Per the germline V gene, CDR1 is SGHAT and CDR2 is FQNNGV. This CDR3 is CASSRLQGSNSYNEQFF. CDR3 in DNA: TGTGCCAGCAGCCGACTGCAGGGATCCAACTCCTACAATGAGCAGTTCTTC.

The V and J genes are TRBV10-1 and TRBJ2-1; a weak D match, TRBD1 (6 bases). This CDR3 has 15 amino acids. Deletions cut 2 bases from V and 5 bases from J, with 13 bases between. Germline CDR1 and CDR2: WNHNN and SYGVQD (reference sequence). In DNA, the CDR3 is TGCGCCAGCAGTGAGAGGTCAGGGGCGAACAATGAGCAGTTCTTC. This codes for CASSERSGANNEQFF.

The chain recombines TRBV7-9 with TRBJ1-2; possible D gene TRBD1, 5 bases. CDR1 and CDR2 from the germline V gene are SEHNR and FQNEAQ (reference sequence). V lost 1 base, J lost 4 bases, and 16 bases lay in between. This CDR3 region has 16 residues. CDR3 amino acids: CASSLVLLGEGYGYTF. The CDR3 nucleotides read TGTGCCAGCAGCTTAGTCCTTCTGGGGGAAGGCTATGGCTACACCTTC.